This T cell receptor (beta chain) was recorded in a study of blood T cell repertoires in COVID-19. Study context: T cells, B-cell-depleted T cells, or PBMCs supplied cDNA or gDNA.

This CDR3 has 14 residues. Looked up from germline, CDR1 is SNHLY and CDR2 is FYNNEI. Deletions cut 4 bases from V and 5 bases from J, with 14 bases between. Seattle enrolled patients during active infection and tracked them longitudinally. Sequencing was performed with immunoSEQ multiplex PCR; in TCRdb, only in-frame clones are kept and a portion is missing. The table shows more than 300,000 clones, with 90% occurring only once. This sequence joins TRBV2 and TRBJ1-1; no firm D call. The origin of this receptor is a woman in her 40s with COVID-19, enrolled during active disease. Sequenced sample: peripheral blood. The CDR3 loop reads CASSGRGPRTEAFF. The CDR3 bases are TGTGCCAGCAGTGGTCGGGGTCCGAGGACTGAAGCTTTCTTT.